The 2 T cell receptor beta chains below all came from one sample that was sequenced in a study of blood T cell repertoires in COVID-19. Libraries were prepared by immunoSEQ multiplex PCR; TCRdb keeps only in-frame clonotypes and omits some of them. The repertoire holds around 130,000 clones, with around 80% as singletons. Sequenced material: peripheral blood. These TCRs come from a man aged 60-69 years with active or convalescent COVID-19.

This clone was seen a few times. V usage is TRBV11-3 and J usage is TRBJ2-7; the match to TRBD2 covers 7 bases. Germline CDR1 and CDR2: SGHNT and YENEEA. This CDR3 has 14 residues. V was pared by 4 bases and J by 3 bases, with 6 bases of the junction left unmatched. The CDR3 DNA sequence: TGTGCCAGCAGCTCACATGGACTAGACTACGAGCAGTACTTC. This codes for CASSSHGLDYEQYF.

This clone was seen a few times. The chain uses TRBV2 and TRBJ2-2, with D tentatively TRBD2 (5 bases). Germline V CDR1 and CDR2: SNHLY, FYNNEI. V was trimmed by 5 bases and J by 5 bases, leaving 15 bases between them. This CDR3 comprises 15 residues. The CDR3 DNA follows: TGTGCCAGCAGTCAAGACTATCTCCTGACCGGGGAGCTGTTTTTT. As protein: CASSQDYLLTGELFF.